The present TCR beta chain was sequenced within a study of beta chain features in type 1 diabetes. Study-wide results and caveats: These data did not resolve whether HLA type affects TCRB rearrangement. Reduced insertions and increased deletions marked VDJ junctions in type 1 diabetes patients.

Reverse transcription of all isolated RNA meant that expressed TCRB transcripts were sequenced. The assay was immunoSEQ multiplex PCR, and TCRdb's table has in-frame clones only and misses some. The data contain under 900,000 clones, about a sixth of them singletons. This clone turned up a few times. Its target is not known. The clonotype originates from a woman aged 18-29 years in good health. The source material was naive CD4+ T cells from blood.

The CDR3 bases are TGTGCCACCAGCAGCCTGGACAGGGGGCAGACTGAAGCTTTCTTT. It specifies CATSSLDRGQTEAFF. The chain carries TRBV15 and TRBJ1-1; 11 nucleotides match TRBD1. This CDR3 comprises 15 residues. Trimming removed 3 bases from V and 5 bases from J; junction bases left unmatched: 5. Germline V lookup: CDR1 LNHNV, CDR2 YYDKDF (reference sequence). The complete variable domain, with remaining parts taken from reference TRBV15 and TRBJ1-1, reads DAMVIQNPRYQVTQFGKPVTLSCSQTLNHNVMYWYQQKSSQAPKLLFHYYDKDFNNEADTPDNFQSRRPNTSFCFLDIRSPGLGDTAMYLCATSSLDRGQTEAFFGQGTRLTVV.